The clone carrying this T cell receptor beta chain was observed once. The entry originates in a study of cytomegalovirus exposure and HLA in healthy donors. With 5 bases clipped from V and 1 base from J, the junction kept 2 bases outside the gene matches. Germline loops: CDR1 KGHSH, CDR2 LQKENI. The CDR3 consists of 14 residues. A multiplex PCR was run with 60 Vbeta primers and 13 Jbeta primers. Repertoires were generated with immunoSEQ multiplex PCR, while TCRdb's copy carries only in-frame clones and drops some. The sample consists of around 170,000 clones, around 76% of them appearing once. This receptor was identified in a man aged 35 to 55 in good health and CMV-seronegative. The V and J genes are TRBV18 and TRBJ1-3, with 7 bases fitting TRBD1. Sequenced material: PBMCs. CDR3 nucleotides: TGTGCCAGCTCATCACAGGGGTCTGGAAACACCATATATTTT. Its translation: CASSSQGSGNTIYF.